The 20 T cell receptor beta chains below were found in one sample sequenced in a study of cytomegalovirus exposure and HLA in healthy donors. In the PCR, 60 Vbeta and 13 Jbeta primers were used. Libraries were prepared by immunoSEQ multiplex PCR; TCRdb keeps only in-frame clonotypes and omits some of them. The sample yields 87,000 or so clones, approximately 7.6% seen once. Sample: PBMCs. Receptors were obtained from a man aged 45 to 65 in good health and CMV-seronegative.

This sequence joins TRBV28 and TRBJ2-7, with unresolved D. The CDR3 is made up of 13 amino acids. V lost 5 bases, J lost 3 bases, and 11 bases lay in between. Germline V lookup: CDR1 MDHEN, CDR2 SYDVKM. CDR3 protein: CASSRVAYYEQYF. CDR3 bases: TGTGCCAGCAGTCGAGTCGCCTACTACGAGCAGTACTTC.

This rearrangement joins TRBV6-1 to TRBJ2-7; 9 positions match TRBD1. CDR3 size: 17 residues. The germline gives CDR1 MNHNS, CDR2 SASEGT. V was pared by 4 bases and J by 3 bases, with 13 bases of the junction left unmatched. The CDR3 nucleotides are TGTGCCAGCAGTGCGCTCTTGGGGACAGGGTTTGGCTACGAGCAGTACTTC. It yields the protein CASSALLGTGFGYEQYF.

The V gene is TRBV28, the J gene TRBJ1-6; D is perhaps TRBD1 (5 bases). There are 13 residues in the CDR3. The V gene lost 9 bases and the J gene lost 6 bases, with 12 bases spanning the gap. In germline, CDR1 is MDHEN, CDR2 SYDVKM. Written as DNA, the CDR3 is TGTGCCAGTCTCGACGGGGGTAATTCACCCCTCCACTTT. It is translated as CASLDGGNSPLHF.

This clone came up a few times. The chain uses TRBV5-8 and TRBJ2-7; D remains unclear. Germline loops: CDR1 SGHTS, CDR2 YDEGEE. This CDR3 region has 12 residues. Trimming removed 2 bases from V and 0 bases from J, with 3 bases in between. The DNA for the CDR3 is TGTGCCAGCAGCTTCAGCTCCTACGAGCAGTACTTC. It translates to CASSFSSYEQYF.

V is TRBV18 and J is TRBJ1-4, with D perhaps matching TRBD1 (5 bases). V was trimmed by 8 bases and J by 4 bases, leaving 14 bases between them. The germline CDR1 and CDR2 sequences are KGHSH and LQKENI. This CDR3 comprises 14 residues. The CDR3 is CASRHAGINEKLFF. In DNA form, the CDR3 reads TGTGCCAGCCGTCATGCAGGGATTAATGAAAAACTGTTTTTT.

This clone came up a few times. The genes are TRBV7-9 and TRBJ1-3; D gene unclear. With 6 bases removed from V and 0 bases from J, the gap between germline ends came to 9 bases. This CDR3 contains 14 residues. Germline V gene lookup returns CDR1 SEHNR and CDR2 FQNEAQ (reference sequence). The CDR3 bases are TGTGCCAGCAGTCCCGGGAGCTCTGGAAACACCATATATTTT. This gives the protein CASSPGSSGNTIYF.

This chain uses TRBV4-1 with TRBJ1-5, with D uncertain. This CDR3 comprises 16 residues. Germline loops: CDR1 MGHRA, CDR2 YSYEKL. V lost 1 base, J lost 0 bases, and 10 bases lay in between. The CDR3 coding sequence is TGCGCCAGCAGCCAAGTCGCGGGGTATAGCAATCAGCCCCAGCATTTT. This codes for CASSQVAGYSNQPQHF.

The chain carries TRBV11-2 and TRBJ1-2; D not resolved. Germline V gene lookup returns CDR1 SGHAT and CDR2 FQNNGV. The length of the CDR3 is 14 residues. Deletions cut 0 bases from V and 6 bases from J, with 11 bases between. Here the CDR3 reads CASSLDPTPDGYTF. CDR3 bases: TGTGCCAGCAGCTTAGATCCAACGCCGGATGGCTACACCTTC. The whole variable domain, filled in from reference TRBV11-2 and TRBJ1-2, reads EAGVAQSPRYKIIEKRQSVAFWCNPISGHATLYWYQQILGQGPKLLIQFQNNGVVDDSQLPKDRFSAERLKGVDSTLKIQPAKLEDSAVYLCASSLDPTPDGYTFGSGTRLTVV.

The V and J genes are TRBV7-9 and TRBJ1-4, with 9 nucleotides matching TRBD1. The V gene end was trimmed by 4 bases and the J gene end by 5 bases; junction bases not matched to a gene: 8. Germline V gene lookup returns CDR1 SEHNR and CDR2 FQNEAQ (reference sequence). This CDR3 comprises 16 residues. The DNA for the CDR3 is TGTGCCAGCAGCTACACAGGGGGCGGGTTGAATGAAAAACTGTTTTTT. This encodes CASSYTGGGLNEKLFF.

This chain links TRBV27 with TRBJ2-1; 11 nucleotides align to TRBD1. This CDR3 spans 15 amino acids. Trimming at V came to 2 bases and at J to 9 bases, leaving 6 bases not matched to a gene. CDR1 is MNHEY, CDR2 SMNVEV, per germline (reference sequence). CDR3 amino acids: CASSLAGTGGAEQFF. The CDR3 DNA is TGTGCCAGCAGTTTAGCCGGGACAGGGGGGGCTGAGCAGTTCTTC.

In this sample, this clone turned up a few times. The V call is TRBV9, the J call TRBJ2-2, with TRBD1 identical over 8 bases. The ends lost 3 bases at V and 5 bases at J; junction bases unmatched: 3. CDR1 SGDLS and CDR2 YYNGEE come from the germline V gene. This CDR3 spans 14 amino acids. The CDR3 protein is CASSAGQGTGELFF. The CDR3 bases are TGTGCCAGCAGCGCCGGACAGGGAACCGGGGAGCTGTTTTTT.

This clone was detected only a few times. This chain uses TRBV9 with TRBJ1-2; the match to TRBD1 covers 10 bases. Per the germline V gene, CDR1 is SGDLS and CDR2 is YYNGEE. The CDR3 contains 17 residues. Trimming at V came to 3 bases and at J to 5 bases, leaving 13 bases not matched to a gene. CDR3: CASSEQVPGQGRYGYTF. The CDR3 bases are TGTGCCAGCAGCGAACAAGTTCCGGGACAGGGGCGTTATGGCTACACCTTC. The variable domain in full, completed from reference TRBV9 and TRBJ1-2, reads DSGVTQTPKHLITATGQRVTLRCSPRSGDLSVYWYQQSLDQGLQFLIQYYNGEERAKGNILERFSAQQFPDLHSELNLSSLELGDSALYFCASSEQVPGQGRYGYTFGSGTRLTVV.

This clone was observed a handful of times. The J gene is TRBJ2-3, the V gene TRBV15; weak D call: TRBD1 (6 bases). This CDR3 has 14 amino acids. CDR1 LNHNV and CDR2 YYDKDF come from the germline V gene (reference sequence). Trimming shortened V by 5 bases and J by 2 bases, and 11 bases separated the two germline ends. CDR3 DNA sequence: TGTGCCACCAGCGAAGGACAGAACACAGATACGCAGTATTTT. Its protein is CATSEGQNTDTQYF.

This chain connects TRBV28 to TRBJ1-3; D is unresolved. Trimming shortened V by 7 bases and J by 0 bases, and 7 bases separated the two germline ends. CDR1 and CDR2 (germline): MDHEN, SYDVKM. This CDR3 is 13 amino acids long. The CDR3 reads CASNPGSGNTIYF. CDR3 DNA: TGTGCCAGCAATCCGGGCTCTGGAAACACCATATATTTT. The full variable domain, with the rest looked up from reference TRBV28 and TRBJ1-3, is DVKVTQSSRYLVKRTGEKVFLECVQDMDHENMFWYRQDPGLGLRLIYFSYDVKMKEKGDIPEGYSVSREKKERFSLILESASTNQTSMYLCASNPGSGNTIYFGEGSWLTVV.

The chain links TRBV6-5 to TRBJ2-7; 7 bases align to TRBD2. CDR3 length equals 15 residues. The germline gives CDR1 MNHEY, CDR2 SVGAGI. V gave up 0 bases and J gave up 2 bases; unmatched junction bases: 4. The CDR3 DNA sequence: TGTGCCAGCAGTTACTCGGTGGGGGGGGCCTACGAGCAGTACTTC. Translation gives CASSYSVGGAYEQYF.

The V and J genes are TRBV12-2 and TRBJ2-1; the table's D call TRBD1 went unverified against the DNA. TRBV12-2 is a pseudogene segment. The CDR3 covers 17 residues. The CDR3 bases are TGTGCAAGTCGCCCCGCGATCCAGGACAGGGCGAGGAATGAGCAGTTCTTC. Translation gives CASRPAIQDRARNEQFF.

This clone has only a few counts. The rearrangement joins TRBV19 to TRBJ1-1; D gene ambiguous. This CDR3 region has 11 residues. V lost 3 bases, J lost 10 bases, and 9 bases lay in between. The germline V gene encodes CDR1 LNHDA and CDR2 SQIVND (reference sequence). The CDR3 sequence: CASSMRRAAFF. The DNA for the CDR3 is TGTGCCAGTAGTATGCGGAGAGCAGCTTTCTTT.

The sample holds a few counts of this clone. The chain employs TRBV11-2 and TRBJ2-1, with TRBD2 matching over 14 bases. The CDR3 contains 16 residues. Unmatched junction bases numbered 3, after V lost 0 bases and J lost 8 bases. Germline CDR1 and CDR2: SGHAT and FQNNGV. CDR3 amino acids: CASSLDLTSGGDEQFF. CDR3 nucleotide sequence: TGTGCCAGCAGCTTAGATTTGACTAGCGGGGGGGATGAGCAGTTCTTC. Full variable domain (outside the CDR3, taken from reference TRBV11-2 and TRBJ2-1): EAGVAQSPRYKIIEKRQSVAFWCNPISGHATLYWYQQILGQGPKLLIQFQNNGVVDDSQLPKDRFSAERLKGVDSTLKIQPAKLEDSAVYLCASSLDLTSGGDEQFFGPGTRLTVL.

This clone appeared a few times. V usage is TRBV6-6 and J usage is TRBJ2-7; D gene uncertain. Looked up from germline, CDR1 is MNHNY and CDR2 is SVGAGI (reference sequence). V gave up 0 bases and J gave up 3 bases, with 3 bases separating them. The CDR3 has 12 amino acids. The CDR3 DNA sequence: TGTGCCAGCAGTTACTCCAGCTACGAGCAGTACTTC. Translation: CASSYSSYEQYF.

This rearrangement joins TRBV11-2 to TRBJ2-7; TRBD1 matches 7 bases. CDR3 length: 18 amino acids. Trimming took 5 bases from V and 13 from J; bases not matched to a gene: 29. In germline, CDR1 is SGHAT, CDR2 FQNNGV. CDR3 bases: TGTGCCAGCAGCGAAGACGCAAACCCCGGGACAGTGTCCATAAAGGGTTACTTC. This gives the protein CASSEDANPGTVSIKGYF.